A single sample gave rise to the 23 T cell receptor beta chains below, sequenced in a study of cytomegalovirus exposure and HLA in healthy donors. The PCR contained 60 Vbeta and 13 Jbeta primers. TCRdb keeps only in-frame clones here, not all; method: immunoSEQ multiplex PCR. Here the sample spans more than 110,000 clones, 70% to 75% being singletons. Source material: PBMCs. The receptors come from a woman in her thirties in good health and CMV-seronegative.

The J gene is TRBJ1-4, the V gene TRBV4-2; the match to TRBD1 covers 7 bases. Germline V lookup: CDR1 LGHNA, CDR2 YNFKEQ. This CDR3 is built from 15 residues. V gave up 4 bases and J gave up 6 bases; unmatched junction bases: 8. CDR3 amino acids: CASSPGGTVDEKLFF. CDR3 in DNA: TGTGCCAGCAGCCCGGGGGGGACAGTTGATGAAAAACTGTTTTTT.

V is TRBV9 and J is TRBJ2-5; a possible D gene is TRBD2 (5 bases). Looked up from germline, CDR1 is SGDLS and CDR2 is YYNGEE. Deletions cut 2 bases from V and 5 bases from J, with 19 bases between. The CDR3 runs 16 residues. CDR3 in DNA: TGTGCCAGCAGCGTCTCTATGTCCGAACCGGGGGAGACCCAGTACTTC. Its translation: CASSVSMSEPGETQYF.

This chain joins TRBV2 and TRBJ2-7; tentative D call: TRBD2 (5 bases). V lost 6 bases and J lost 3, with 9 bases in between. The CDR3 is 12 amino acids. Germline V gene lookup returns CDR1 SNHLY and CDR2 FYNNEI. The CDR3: CASSWTVYEQYF. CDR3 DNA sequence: TGTGCCAGCAGCTGGACTGTCTACGAGCAGTACTTC. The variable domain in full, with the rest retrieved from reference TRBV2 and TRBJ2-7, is EPEVTQTPSHQVTQMGQEVILRCVPISNHLYFYWYRQILGQKVEFLVSFYNNEISEKSEIFDDQFSVERPDGSNFTLKIRSTKLEDSAMYFCASSWTVYEQYFGPGTRLTVT.

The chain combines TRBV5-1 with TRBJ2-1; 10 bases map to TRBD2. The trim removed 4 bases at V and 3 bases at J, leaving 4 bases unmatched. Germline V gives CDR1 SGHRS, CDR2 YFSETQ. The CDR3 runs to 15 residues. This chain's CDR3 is CASSVGLAVYNEQFF. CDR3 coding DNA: TGCGCCAGCAGCGTAGGACTAGCGGTCTACAATGAGCAGTTCTTC.

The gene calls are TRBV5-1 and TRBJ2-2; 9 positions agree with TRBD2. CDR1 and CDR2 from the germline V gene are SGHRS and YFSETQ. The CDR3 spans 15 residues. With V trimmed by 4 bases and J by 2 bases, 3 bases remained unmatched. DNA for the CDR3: TGCGCCAGCAGCAATAGCGGGGGAAACACCGGGGAGCTGTTTTTT. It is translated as CASSNSGGNTGELFF.

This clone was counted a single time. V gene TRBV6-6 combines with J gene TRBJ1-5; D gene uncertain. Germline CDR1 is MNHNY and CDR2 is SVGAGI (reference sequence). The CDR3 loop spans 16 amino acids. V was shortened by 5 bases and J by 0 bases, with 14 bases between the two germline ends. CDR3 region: CASSRNPQDSNQPQHF. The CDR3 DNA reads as TGTGCCAGCAGTAGGAACCCCCAGGATAGCAATCAGCCCCAGCATTTT.

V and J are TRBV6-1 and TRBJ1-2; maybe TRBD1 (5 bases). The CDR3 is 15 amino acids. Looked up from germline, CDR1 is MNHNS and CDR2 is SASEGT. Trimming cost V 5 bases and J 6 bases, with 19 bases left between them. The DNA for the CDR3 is TGTGCCAGCAGTTCCCCCCGGAGGGGAAACAATGGCTACACCTTC. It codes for CASSSPRRGNNGYTF.

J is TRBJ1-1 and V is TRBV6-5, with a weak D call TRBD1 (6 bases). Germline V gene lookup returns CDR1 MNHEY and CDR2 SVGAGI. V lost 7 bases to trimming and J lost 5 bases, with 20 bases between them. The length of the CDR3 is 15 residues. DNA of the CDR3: TGTGCCAGCACCCCCTGGGGGGCGCGGGGGACTGAAGCTTTCTTT. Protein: CASTPWGARGTEAFF.

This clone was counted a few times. CDR3: CASSRGQNYGYTF. In nucleotides, the CDR3 is TGCGCCAGCAGCCGGGGACAGAACTATGGCTACACCTTC. J is TRBJ1-2 and V is TRBV4-1; 7 bases are shared with TRBD1. The CDR3 runs 13 residues. Germline loops: CDR1 MGHRA, CDR2 YSYEKL. J gave up 2 bases and V 4 bases, and 1 base lay outside the gene matches.

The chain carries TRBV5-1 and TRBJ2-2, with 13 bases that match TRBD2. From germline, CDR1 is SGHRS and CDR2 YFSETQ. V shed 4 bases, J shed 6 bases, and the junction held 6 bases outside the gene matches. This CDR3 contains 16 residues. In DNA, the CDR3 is TGCGCCAGCAGCCACGGACTAGCGGGAGTTTCCGGGGAGCTGTTTTTT. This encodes CASSHGLAGVSGELFF. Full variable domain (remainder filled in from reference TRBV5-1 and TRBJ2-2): KAGVTQTPRYLIKTRGQQVTLSCSPISGHRSVSWYQQTPGQGLQFLFEYFSETQRNKGNFPGRFSGRQFSNSRSEMNVSTLELGDSALYLCASSHGLAGVSGELFFGEGSRLTVL.

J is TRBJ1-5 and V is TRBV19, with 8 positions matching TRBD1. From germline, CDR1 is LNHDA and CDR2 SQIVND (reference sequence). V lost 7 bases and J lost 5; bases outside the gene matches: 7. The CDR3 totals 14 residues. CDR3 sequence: CASTKDRGYQPQHF. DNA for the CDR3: TGTGCCAGTACCAAAGACAGGGGATATCAGCCCCAGCATTTT.

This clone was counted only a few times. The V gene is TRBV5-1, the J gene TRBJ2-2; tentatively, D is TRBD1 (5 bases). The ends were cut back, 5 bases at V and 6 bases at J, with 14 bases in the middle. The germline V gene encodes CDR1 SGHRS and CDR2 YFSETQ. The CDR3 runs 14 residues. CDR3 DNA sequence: TGCGCCAGCAGAATACCGGAAGGGGCCGGGGAGCTGTTTTTT. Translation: CASRIPEGAGELFF.

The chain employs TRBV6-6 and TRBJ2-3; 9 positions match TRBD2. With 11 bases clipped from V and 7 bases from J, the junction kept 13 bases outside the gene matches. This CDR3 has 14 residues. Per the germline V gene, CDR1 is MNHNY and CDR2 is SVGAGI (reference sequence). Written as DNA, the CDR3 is TGTGCCGCCGTCCCGCGGGGGGGCTTAAATACGCAGTATTTT. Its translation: CAAVPRGGLNTQYF.

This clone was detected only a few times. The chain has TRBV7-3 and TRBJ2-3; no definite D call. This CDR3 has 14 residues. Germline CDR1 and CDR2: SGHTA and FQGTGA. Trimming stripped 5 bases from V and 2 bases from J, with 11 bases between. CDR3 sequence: CASSPSPTTDTQYF. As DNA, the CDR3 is TGTGCCAGCAGCCCCTCCCCTACCACAGATACGCAGTATTTT.

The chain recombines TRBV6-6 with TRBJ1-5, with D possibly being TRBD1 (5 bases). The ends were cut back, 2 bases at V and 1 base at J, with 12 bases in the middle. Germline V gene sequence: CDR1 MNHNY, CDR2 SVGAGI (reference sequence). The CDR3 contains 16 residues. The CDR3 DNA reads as TGTGCCAGCAGTTACATGTTGCAGGGAAGCAATCAGCCCCAGCATTTT. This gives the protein CASSYMLQGSNQPQHF.

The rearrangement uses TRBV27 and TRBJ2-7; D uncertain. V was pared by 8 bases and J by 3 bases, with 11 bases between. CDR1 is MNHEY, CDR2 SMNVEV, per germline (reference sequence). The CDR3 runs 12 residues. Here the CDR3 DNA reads TGTGCCAGCGGCCGCCCAGACTACGAGCAGTACTTC. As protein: CASGRPDYEQYF.

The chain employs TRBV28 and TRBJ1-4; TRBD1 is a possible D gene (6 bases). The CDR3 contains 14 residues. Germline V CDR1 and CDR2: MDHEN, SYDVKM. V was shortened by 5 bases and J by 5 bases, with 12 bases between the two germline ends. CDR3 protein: CASSPGTLNEKLFF. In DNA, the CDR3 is TGTGCCAGCAGTCCCGGGACACTCAATGAAAAACTGTTTTTT.

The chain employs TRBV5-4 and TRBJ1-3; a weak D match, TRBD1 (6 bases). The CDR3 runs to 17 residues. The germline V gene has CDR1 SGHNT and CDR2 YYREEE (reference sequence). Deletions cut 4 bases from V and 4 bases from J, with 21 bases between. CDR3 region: CASSPGAGEGHGNTIYF. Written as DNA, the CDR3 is TGTGCCAGCAGCCCGGGCGCAGGGGAGGGTCACGGAAACACCATATATTTT.

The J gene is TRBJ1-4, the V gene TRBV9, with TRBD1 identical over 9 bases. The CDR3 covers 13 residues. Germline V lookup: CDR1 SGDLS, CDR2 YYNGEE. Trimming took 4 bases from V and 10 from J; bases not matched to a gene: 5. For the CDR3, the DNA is TGTGCCAGCAGCCAAGAGACAGGGGGAAAACTGTTTTTT. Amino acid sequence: CASSQETGGKLFF.

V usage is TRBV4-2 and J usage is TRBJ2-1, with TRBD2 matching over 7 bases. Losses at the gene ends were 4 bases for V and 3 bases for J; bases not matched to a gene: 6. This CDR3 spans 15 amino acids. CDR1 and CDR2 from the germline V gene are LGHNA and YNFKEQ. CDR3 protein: CASSLTSVGYNEQFF. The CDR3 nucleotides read TGTGCCAGCAGCCTCACTAGCGTGGGCTACAATGAGCAGTTCTTC.

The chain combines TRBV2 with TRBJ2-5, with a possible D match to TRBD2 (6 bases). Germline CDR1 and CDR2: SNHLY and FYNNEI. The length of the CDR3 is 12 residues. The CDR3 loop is CSSVGGWETQYF. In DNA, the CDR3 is TGTTCATCGGTGGGGGGTTGGGAGACCCAGTACTTC.

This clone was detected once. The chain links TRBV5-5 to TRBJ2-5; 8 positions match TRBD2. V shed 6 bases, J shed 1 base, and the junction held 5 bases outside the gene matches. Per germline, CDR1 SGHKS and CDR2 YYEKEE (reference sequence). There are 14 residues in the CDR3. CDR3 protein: CASTPGGAQETQYF. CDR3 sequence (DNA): TGTGCCAGCACCCCGGGAGGGGCCCAAGAGACCCAGTACTTC.

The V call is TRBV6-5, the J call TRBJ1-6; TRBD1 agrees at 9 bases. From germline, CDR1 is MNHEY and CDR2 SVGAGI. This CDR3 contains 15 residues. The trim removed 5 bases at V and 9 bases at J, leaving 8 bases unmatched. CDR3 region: CASSLREGQGSPLHF. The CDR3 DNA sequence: TGTGCCAGCAGTCTAAGAGAGGGACAGGGTTCACCCCTCCACTTT.